The text below deals with one TCR beta chain. Its cognate antigen has yet to be identified. There are no base qualities to consult, and no much larger clone falls within one base. In Seattle, one collaborating source enrolled patients while the infection was active and tracked those patients longitudinally over the course of disease. The collaborating institutions used their own protocols to collect whole blood in K2EDTA tubes. For TCRbeta analysis, collaborators shipped samples as frozen whole blood, isolated PBMCs, or DNA extracted from either of those sample types. This specimen comes from a study of blood T cell repertoires in COVID-19 (dated by TCRdb to about 2020). Some background on the complete study: Samples from collaborators originated in the United States, Italy and Spain and spanned both the acute and convalescent phases of COVID-19. The samples were drawn from two sources: the first 160 participants of the ongoing ImmuneRACE study, and 950 to 1,500 subjects contributed by 6 global collaborators. The repertoires were released in a freely available public database intended as a resource for research on the immune response to SARS-CoV-2. Where available, HLA class I and class II types were taken from metadata supplied by the sample provider and were not determined by assay-based typing. Sample metadata almost always included a de-identified subject ID, COVID-19 status, age in years and sex. The prospective study material was composed of cDNA or gDNA derived from T cells, B-cell-depleted T cells, or PBMCs. Subjects who had been exposed to COVID-19, were actively infected with it, or had recovered from it provided the deeply sampled blood TCRbeta repertoires that made up the dataset. Paper-wide results and their limitations: The quantity of clinical and demographic metadata differed by source and by participant and was supplied without curation.

The immunoSEQ Assay, a bias-controlled multiplex PCR, was used to amplify TCRbeta CDR3 regions from genomic DNA. On the study's bioinformatics: Nucleated cell counts per sample were estimated from amplification of reference gene primers within the assay. To quantify the absolute abundance of each unique TCRbeta CDR3 rearrangement, sequence reads were collapsed and filtered. For each sample, productive Simpson clonality was calculated as the square root of Simpson's diversity index over productive rearrangements. Entries here come from immuneACCESS through TCRdb and include only in-frame sequences with V and J called. Some clones fail to appear in such tables; in the studies checked, an unresolved V gene covers under half of the shortfall, and the cause of the remainder is unknown. V and J calls and clone size are those listed in that table; D and trimming were worked out from the DNA. The sample table lists 200,000 to 250,000 clones, around 83% of them with a count of one. The biggest ten clones account for approximately 7.6% of the sample.

V trim: 2 bases; J trim: 3 bases; unmatched bases: 5. The germline V gene specifies MDHEN as CDR1 and SYDVKM as CDR2. The CDR3 runs 15 residues from the cysteine to the phenylalanine. This entry keeps only the CDR3 DNA: 45 bases, framed from base 1. The sequenced sample was peripheral blood. Rearrangement joined TRBV28 to TRBJ1-2; 8 junctional bases match TRBD1. The clonotype was recovered from an elderly woman with COVID-19, enrolled during active disease. The CDR3: CASSLDGQGDYGYTF. The DNA sequence is TGTGCCAGCAGTTTAGACGGACAGGGAGACTATGGCTACACCTTC.